This T cell receptor (beta chain) was recovered during a study of cytomegalovirus exposure and HLA in healthy donors. Study-level points and caveats: Highly shared variants forming one cluster were likely a sequencing artifact. Compared with the roughly 670-donor mean, an Asian-associated ancestry cluster reportedly had fewer N-insertions, according to a later analysis.

The PCR used 60 Vbeta and 13 Jbeta primers. The authors' processing: Roughly 11 million shared chains were among some 80 million unique TCR beta chains counted in a later analysis. Sequencing used immunoSEQ multiplex PCR; TCRdb keeps in-frame clones, though not all of them. V and J calls and clone size follow that table, whereas D and trimming were derived from the DNA. This table lists more than 70,000 clones. About this clone: Its antigen is as yet unknown.

The V and J ends lost 5 bases and 8 bases, in that order; junction bases with no gene match: 6. CDR1 and CDR2 (germline): SNHLY, FYNNEI. The CDR3 loop spans 14 amino acids. The chain couples TRBV2 to TRBJ1-4, with 9 bases aligning to TRBD1. Specimen: PBMCs. This TCR came from a woman in her fifties or sixties in good health and CMV-seronegative. This CDR3 is CASSRDREGEKLFF. Written as DNA, the CDR3 is TGTGCCAGCAGTCGGGACAGGGAGGGAGAAAAACTGTTTTTT.